These T cell receptor beta chains were read from a single sample in a study of cytomegalovirus exposure and HLA in healthy donors. TCRdb's table, derived via immunoSEQ multiplex PCR, lists solely in-frame clones and lacks some. The sample has 90,000 or so clones; 75% to 90% are singletons. The sequenced sample consisted of PBMCs. These receptors were taken from a man aged 50-60 years in good health and CMV-seropositive. Each CDR3 is given with its conserved first and last residue. The D gene is left open where the match is weak. A clone size is listed for some rows: how often the clone was seen (once, few, many), or a class if it is expanded.

d_call j_call v_call clone_size cdr3_aa cdr3_nt
TRBD1 TRBJ2-7 TRBV10-3 . CAIREGQESSYEQYF TGTGCCATCAGAGAAGGACAGGAGAGCTCCTACGAGCAGTACTTC
. TRBJ1-2 TRBV6-7 . CASSETAGQKRYTF TGTGCCAGCAGTGAAACGGCAGGTCAGAAACGCTACACCTTC
. TRBJ2-2 TRBV5-4 . CASSLEDSPGELFF TGTGCCAGCAGCTTGGAGGACTCTCCGGGGGAGCTGTTTTTT
TRBD2 TRBJ2-5 TRBV7-9 . CSSSSDLEGGPFETQYF TGTTCCAGCAGCTCCGATTTGGAGGGAGGGCCTTTTGAGACCCAGTACTTC
TRBD2 TRBJ2-3 TRBV7-8 . CASSLRAGGSTDTQYF TGTGCCAGCAGCTTAAGAGCGGGGGGTAGCACAGATACGCAGTATTTT
TRBD1 TRBJ1-2 TRBV6-1 . CASSDRGPYGYTF TGTGCCAGCAGCGACAGGGGACCCTATGGCTACACCTTC
TRBD1 TRBJ2-1 TRBV19 . CASRDPGGTGYNEQFF TGTGCCAGTAGGGACCCTGGAGGGACAGGGTACAATGAGCAGTTCTTC
. TRBJ2-6 TRBV2 . CASSEGWGDGANVLTF TGTGCCAGCAGTGAAGGGTGGGGGGATGGGGCCAACGTCCTGACTTTC
. TRBJ2-7 TRBV6-1 . CASNLNEQYF TGTGCCAGCAATTTAAACGAGCAGTACTTC
. TRBJ1-5 TRBV7-9 . CASSSGDQPQHF TGTGCCAGCAGCTCGGGAGATCAGCCCCAGCATTTT
TRBD1 TRBJ2-7 TRBV6-4 . CASSDETGDCEQYF TGTGCCAGCAGTGACGAGACAGGGGATTGCGAGCAGTACTTC
. TRBJ2-3 TRBV11-2 . CASSEIVKDTQYF TGTGCCAGCAGCGAGATAGTCAAAGATACGCAGTATTTT
. TRBJ2-4 TRBV27 . CASSWTGGNENSQYF TGTGCCAGCAGTTGGACTGGCGGGAACGAAAACAGTCAGTACTTC
. TRBJ2-1 TRBV6-6 . CASSGWTVSSYNEQFF TGTGCCAGCAGCGGGTGGACAGTGAGCTCCTACAATGAGCAGTTCTTC
. TRBJ1-2 TRBV2 . CASSRDRINGYTF TGTGCCAGCAGTAGAGACAGGATAAATGGCTACACCTTC
. TRBJ1-2 TRBV5-4 few CASSPQRHYGYTF TGTGCCAGCAGCCCCCAGAGGCACTATGGCTACACCTTC
. TRBJ2-2 TRBV11-2 few CASSLDQTGIGTGELFF TGTGCCAGCAGCTTAGACCAGACAGGCATAGGGACCGGGGAGCTGTTTTTT
TRBD2 TRBJ2-1 TRBV4-1 . CASSQGETGLGLYNEQFF TGCGCCAGCAGCCAGGGGGAAACGGGACTAGGTCTTTACAATGAGCAGTTCTTC
. TRBJ2-5 TRBV7-3 . CASSPQGTGLGETQYF TGTGCCAGCAGCCCTCAGGGGACCGGGCTTGGAGAGACCCAGTACTTC
TRBD2 TRBJ2-1 TRBV11-2 . CASSRKTSGSFNEQFF TGTGCCAGCAGCCGAAAGACTAGCGGGAGTTTCAATGAGCAGTTCTTC
TRBD1 TRBJ1-1 TRBV28 few CASSLDREDAFF TGTGCCAGCAGCCTCGACAGGGAGGACGCTTTCTTT
TRBD1 TRBJ1-1 TRBV27 . CASKTTGSNTEAFF TGTGCCAGCAAAACGACAGGGTCGAACACTGAAGCTTTCTTT
TRBD1 TRBJ1-1 TRBV10-3 . CASNDRGVSEAFF TGTGCCAGCAACGACAGGGGCGTTTCTGAAGCTTTCTTT
TRBD1 TRBJ2-1 TRBV11-2 . CASSKQGDWDEQFF TGTGCCAGCAGCAAACAGGGGGATTGGGATGAGCAGTTCTTC
. TRBJ1-2 TRBV10-3 . CAISEWQAAGGGYGYTF TGTGCCATCAGTGAGTGGCAGGCGGCGGGAGGGGGCTATGGCTACACCTTC
. TRBJ1-5 TRBV21-1 . CASSKAGILANQPQHF TGTGCCAGCAGCAAAGCCGGGATCCTAGCAAATCAGCCCCAGCATTTT
. TRBJ2-1 TRBV25-1 . CASTQWGDSYNEQFF TGTGCCAGCACCCAATGGGGGGACTCCTATAATGAGCAGTTCTTC
TRBD2 TRBJ2-5 TRBV5-4 . CASSPASGRAGETQYF TGTGCCAGCAGCCCAGCCAGCGGGAGGGCTGGAGAGACCCAGTACTTC
TRBD2 TRBJ2-3 TRBV7-6 . CASSSRLAGGTDTQYF TGTGCCAGCAGCTCGCGACTAGCGGGAGGGACAGATACGCAGTATTTT
TRBD1 TRBJ2-7 TRBV28 once CATTGTGSYEQYF TGTGCCACAACCGGGACAGGGTCCTACGAGCAGTACTTC
. TRBJ2-1 TRBV9 . CASSAWTTPGLLVEQFF TGTGCCAGCAGCGCCTGGACTACACCAGGCCTTTTGGTTGAGCAGTTCTTC
. TRBJ1-1 TRBV19 . CASSIDRRNSMNTEAFF TGTGCCAGTAGTATAGATAGGCGGAACTCCATGAACACTGAAGCTTTCTTT
TRBD1 TRBJ2-5 TRBV2 . CASSEIVGPGGTEQYF TGTGCCAGCAGTGAAATCGTGGGGCCAGGGGGAACTGAGCAGTACTTC
TRBD2 TRBJ2-7 TRBV5-4 . CASSRGGREAYEQYF TGTGCCAGCAGCCGCGGGGGGCGGGAGGCGTACGAGCAGTACTTC
. TRBJ2-1 TRBV27 . CASSLLADSYNEQFF TGTGCCAGCAGTTTATTAGCGGACTCCTACAATGAGCAGTTCTTC
TRBD1 TRBJ2-7 TRBV30 . CAWSVRSTGGSF TGTGCCTGGAGTGTACGTTCGACAGGGGGGAGCTTC
TRBD1 TRBJ1-3 TRBV9 . CASSLGQGHTGNTIYF TGTGCCAGCAGTCTCGGACAGGGGCACACTGGAAACACCATATATTTT
. TRBJ1-3 TRBV4-1 . CASSPITGNTIYF TGCGCCAGCAGCCCCATCACTGGAAACACCATATATTTT
TRBD1 TRBJ1-2 TRBV30 . CAWNMGQSLGTF TGTGCCTGGAATATGGGACAGAGCCTCGGCACCTTC
. TRBJ1-5 TRBV30 . CAWSVEGEYQPQHF TGTGCCTGGAGTGTAGAGGGGGAGTATCAGCCCCAGCATTTT
TRBD2 TRBJ2-3 TRBV6-5 . CASNQPGLADDTQYF TGTGCCAGCAATCAGCCGGGACTAGCGGACGATACGCAGTATTTT
TRBD1 TRBJ1-5 TRBV19 . CASWDRGLYGNQPQHF TGTGCCAGTTGGGACAGGGGATTATACGGCAATCAGCCCCAGCATTTT
. TRBJ2-3 TRBV7-2 . CASSREYADTQYF TGTGCCAGCAGCCGGGAGTATGCAGATACGCAGTATTTT
. TRBJ1-3 TRBV6-6 . CASSRPDRTGNTIYF TGTGCCAGCAGCCGACCGGACAGAACTGGAAACACCATATATTTT